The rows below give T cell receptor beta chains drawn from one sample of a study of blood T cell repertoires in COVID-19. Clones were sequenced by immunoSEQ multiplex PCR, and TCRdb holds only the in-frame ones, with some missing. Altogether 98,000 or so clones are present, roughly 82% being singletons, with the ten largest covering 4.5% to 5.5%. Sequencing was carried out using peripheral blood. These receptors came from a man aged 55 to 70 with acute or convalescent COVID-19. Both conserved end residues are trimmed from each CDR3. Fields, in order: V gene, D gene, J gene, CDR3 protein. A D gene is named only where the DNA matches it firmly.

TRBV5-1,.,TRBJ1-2,ASNSAGQNYGYT
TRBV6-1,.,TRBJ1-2,ASSEVGVGGYT
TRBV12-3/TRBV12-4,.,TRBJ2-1,ASGGTAYNEQF
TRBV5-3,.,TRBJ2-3,ARSLGGGTDTQY
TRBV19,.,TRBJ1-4,ASSTAQEHEKLF
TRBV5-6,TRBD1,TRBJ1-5,ASSLRGRNQPQH
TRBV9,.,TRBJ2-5,ASSVAVRETQY
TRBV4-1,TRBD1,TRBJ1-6,ASSQEGGTGANSPLH
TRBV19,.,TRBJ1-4,ASRGVSTNEKLF
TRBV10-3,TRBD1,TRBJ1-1,AITATGVIGTEAF
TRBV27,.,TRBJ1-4,ASRQAGTYEKLF
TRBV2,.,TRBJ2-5,ASSEVTGRETQY
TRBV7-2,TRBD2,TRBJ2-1,ASSLTSGSNEQF
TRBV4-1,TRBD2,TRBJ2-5,ASSQEGLAGRETQY
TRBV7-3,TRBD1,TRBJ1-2,ASSLGGTGDGYT
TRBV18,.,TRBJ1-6,ASSPLGSVVSRDNSPLH
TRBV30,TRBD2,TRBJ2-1,AWSPSTSAQF
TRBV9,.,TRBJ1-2,ASSVGSPTGPGVFGYT
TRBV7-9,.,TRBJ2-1,ASSPGLGGGFNEQF
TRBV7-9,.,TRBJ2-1,ASSLSVSDEQF
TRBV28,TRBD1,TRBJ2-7,ASSLSRDRGPEQY
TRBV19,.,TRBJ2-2,ASSNVGRDTGELF
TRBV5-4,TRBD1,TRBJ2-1,ASSLGQGYEQF
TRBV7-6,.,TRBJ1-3,ASSSSREEAGNTIY
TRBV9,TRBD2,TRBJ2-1,ASSAASGIYNEQF
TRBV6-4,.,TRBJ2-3,ASSDSARASDTQY
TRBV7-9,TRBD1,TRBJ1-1,ASSLGDRGPTEAF
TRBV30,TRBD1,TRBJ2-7,AWNQGAPYEQY